These 31 T cell receptor beta chains share one sample of origin, sequenced in a study of CD8 T cells in Susac syndrome. The RNA, about 0.5 to 1 ug, was put through reverse transcription using random hexamers. TCRdb re-derived calls from the immunoSEQ multiplex PCR reads in MiXCR, one entry per CDR3 protein. There are 150,000 to 190,000 distinct CDR3 sequences in the sample; about 94% occur only once, and 0.2% to 0.25% lies in the top ten. The specimen sequenced was CD8+ T cells from PBMCs. The receptor source for this set is a human donor with multiple sclerosis.

V is TRBV27 and J is TRBJ1-2; D uncertain. CDR1 is MNHEY, CDR2 SMNVEV, per germline (reference sequence). Trimming removed 5 bases at V and 8 bases at J, with 15 bases between. The length of the CDR3 is 13 residues. The CDR3: CASSVGKGEGYTF. The CDR3 DNA sequence: TGTGCCAGCAGTGTTGGCAAGGGAGAGGGCTACACCTTC.

The chain recombines TRBV20-1 with TRBJ2-7; TRBD2 might be the D (6 bases). Germline V gives CDR1 DFQATT, CDR2 SNEGSKA (reference sequence). This CDR3 is 11 amino acids long. V was clipped by 6 bases and J by 6 bases, with 12 bases between them. In nucleotides, the CDR3 is TGCAGTGCGTTACTAGCTCTCGAGCAGTACTTC. Translation gives CSALLALEQYF.

This chain joins TRBV30 and TRBJ1-1; no definite D call. V was clipped by 5 bases and J by 2 bases, with 12 bases between them. The CDR3 is 13 amino acids. CDR1 and CDR2 (germline): GTSNPN, SVGIG (reference sequence). This CDR3 is CAWCSLRNTEAFF. The CDR3 DNA reads as TGTGCCTGGTGCTCTCTACGCAACACTGAAGCTTTCTTT.

The CDR3 protein is CSVAAGGREQYF. The CDR3, as DNA: TGCAGCGTTGCCGCGGGGGGGAGGGAGCAGTACTTC. This chain joins TRBV29-1 and TRBJ2-7, with 9 nucleotides matching TRBD2. Germline assignment: CDR1 SQVTM and CDR2 ANQGSEA. V dropped 4 bases and J dropped 7; count of bases not matched to a gene: 5. The CDR3 is made up of 12 amino acids.

The V and J genes are TRBV19 and TRBJ1-4; TRBD1 matches at 8 bases. The CDR3 has 13 amino acids. Germline CDR1 LNHDA, CDR2 SQIVND (reference sequence). V lost 9 bases and J lost 2; bases outside the gene matches: 2. CDR3 nucleotides: TGTGCCAGCAGGGACAGGACTAATGAAAAACTGTTTTTT. Residues: CASRDRTNEKLFF.

V is TRBV15 and J is TRBJ2-3; 10 nucleotides align to TRBD1. The J segment lost 0 bases and the V segment lost 8 bases, leaving 5 bases of the junction unmatched. The CDR3 is made up of 15 amino acids. Germline-derived CDR1 and CDR2 are LNHNV and YYDKDF (reference sequence). The CDR3 DNA sequence: TGTGCCACCTGGCGGACAGGGGGGAGCACAGATACGCAGTATTTT. Protein sequence: CATWRTGGSTDTQYF.

V usage is TRBV6-2 or TRBV6-3 and J usage is TRBJ2-1; D uncertain. Germline V gene data show CDR1 as MNHEY and CDR2 as SVGEGT. V dropped 2 bases and J dropped 3 bases, with 5 bases sitting between them. The CDR3 has 13 residues. CDR3 DNA sequence: TGTGCCAGCAGTTACGCCGACTACAATGAGCAGTTCTTC. It translates to CASSYADYNEQFF.

The chain carries TRBV2 and TRBJ2-7; D unclear. The CDR3 has 13 amino acids. The germline gives CDR1 SNHLY, CDR2 FYNNEI. V was trimmed by 6 bases and J by 6 bases, leaving 15 bases between them. The CDR3 DNA sequence: TGTGCCAGCAGCCAAGGGCTTCTCCCCGAGCAGTACTTC. It codes for CASSQGLLPEQYF.

The chain uses TRBV2 and TRBJ2-7; D remains ambiguous. Germline assignment: CDR1 SNHLY and CDR2 FYNNEI. Trimming left V 3 bases short and J 0 bases short, with 12 bases between. CDR3 length: 15 amino acids. DNA for the CDR3: TGTGCCAGCAGTGAGGGCCGCGTTAGCTCCTACGAGCAGTACTTC. This codes for CASSEGRVSSYEQYF. The full variable domain, rest sourced from reference TRBV2 and TRBJ2-7, is EPEVTQTPSHQVTQMGQEVILRCVPISNHLYFYWYRQILGQKVEFLVSFYNNEISEKSEIFDDQFSVERPDGSNFTLKIRSTKLEDSAMYFCASSEGRVSSYEQYFGPGTRLTVT.

The chain couples TRBV20-1 to TRBJ1-5; 7 nucleotides agree with TRBD1. The CDR3 runs 13 residues. Germline CDR1 DFQATT, CDR2 SNEGSKA (reference sequence). The junction had 6 bases not matched to a gene; V was cut back by 6 bases and J by 4 bases. This chain's CDR3 is CSATPQGNQPQHF. CDR3 nucleotides: TGCAGTGCAACACCACAGGGGAATCAGCCCCAGCATTTT.

This chain links TRBV28 with TRBJ2-1; weak D call: TRBD1 (5 bases). The V end lost 4 bases, the J end lost 4 bases, and 23 bases lay between the germline ends. Germline values: CDR1 MDHEN, CDR2 SYDVKM. CDR3 size: 18 residues. This chain's CDR3 is CASSSKPRTQPRYNEQFF. Written as DNA, the CDR3 is TGTGCCAGCAGTTCGAAACCCCGGACACAACCCCGATACAATGAGCAGTTCTTC.

The rearrangement links TRBV29-1 to TRBJ1-2, with a weak D call TRBD1 (6 bases). The CDR3 totals 13 residues. Per the germline V gene, CDR1 is SQVTM and CDR2 is ANQGSEA. Trimming stripped 6 bases from V and 6 bases from J, with 17 bases between. The CDR3 coding sequence is TGCAGCGTGCCGGCGGGGGGCAGTAATGGCTACACCTTC. Amino acid sequence: CSVPAGGSNGYTF.

The chain is built from TRBV7-6 and TRBJ2-1; D is possibly TRBD1 (6 bases). The V end was cut by 6 bases, the J end by 9 bases, with 15 bases between. This CDR3 is 13 amino acids long. Per the germline V gene, CDR1 is SGHVS and CDR2 is FNYEAQ. The CDR3: CASRAPQGSEQFF. The CDR3 region has the DNA TGTGCCAGCAGAGCCCCTCAGGGGAGTGAGCAGTTCTTC.

This clonotype was detected once. This sequence joins TRBV9 and TRBJ2-1, with D maybe TRBD1 (6 bases). V lost 5 bases and J lost 11, with 11 bases in between. There are 11 residues in the CDR3. Germline CDR1 is SGDLS and CDR2 is YYNGEE. The CDR3 protein is CASRDSGKQFF. The CDR3 nucleotides read TGTGCCAGCAGGGACAGCGGTAAGCAGTTCTTC.

This chain joins TRBV12-3 or TRBV12-4 and TRBJ2-5, with no clear D. With 3 bases removed from V and 4 bases from J, the gap between germline ends came to 6 bases. This CDR3 spans 12 amino acids. The CDR3 region has the DNA TGTGCCAGCAGTTTTCAGCGAGAGACCCAGTACTTC. Protein sequence: CASSFQRETQYF.

V usage is TRBV11-2 and J usage is TRBJ2-2; 10 nucleotides align to TRBD1. The CDR3 sequence is 17 residues long. Trimming at V came to 4 bases and at J to 1 base, leaving 6 bases not matched to a gene. CDR1 and CDR2 (germline): SGHAT, FQNNGV. DNA for the CDR3: TGTGCCAGCAGCTCCCCCCGGACAGGGGGGAACACCGGGGAGCTGTTTTTT. Encoded protein: CASSSPRTGGNTGELFF.

V gene TRBV30 combines with J gene TRBJ1-2, with 11 nucleotides matching TRBD1. The V segment lost 2 bases and the J segment 7 bases; nucleotides outside the gene matches: 6. The CDR3 is made up of 14 amino acids. In germline, CDR1 is GTSNPN, CDR2 SVGIG (reference sequence). As DNA, the CDR3 is TGTGCCTGGAGTCCCCCGGACAGGGGGCCTGGCTACACCTTC. This sequence encodes CAWSPPDRGPGYTF.

The chain joins TRBV5-6 to TRBJ1-4; 8 bases match TRBD1. This CDR3 spans 12 amino acids. In germline, CDR1 is SGHDT, CDR2 YYEEEE. Trimming at V came to 2 bases and at J to 10 bases, leaving 1 base not matched to a gene. CDR3 sequence (DNA): TGTGCCAGCAGCTTAACAGGGGGAAAACTGTTTTTT. Translation: CASSLTGGKLFF.

The V gene is TRBV27, the J gene TRBJ2-7; either TRBD1 or TRBD2 may supply D (6 bases each). CDR1 is MNHEY, CDR2 SMNVEV, per germline (reference sequence). Between the trimmed V and J ends, which lost 6 bases and 12 bases, there was a span of 15 bases. This CDR3 has 11 residues. The CDR3, as DNA: TGTGCCAGCAGCTCTGTAGGGGGGACGTACTTC. Residues: CASSSVGGTYF.

The chain combines TRBV29-1 with TRBJ1-1, with D maybe TRBD1 (5 bases). The CDR3 contains 12 residues. V was pared by 1 base and J by 5 bases, with 8 bases between. From germline, CDR1 is SQVTM and CDR2 ANQGSEA. The CDR3 loop reads CSVEGGRTEAFF. CDR3 DNA sequence: TGCAGCGTTGAAGGGGGCCGTACTGAAGCTTTCTTT. The variable domain in full, completed from reference TRBV29-1 and TRBJ1-1, reads SAVISQKPSRDICQRGTSLTIQCQVDSQVTMMFWYRQQPGQSLTLIATANQGSEATYESGFVIDKFPISRPNLTFSTLTVSNMSPEDSSIYLCSVEGGRTEAFFGQGTRLTVV.

A note on this clonotype: Its ends do not fully match the called genes, so a read error is possible. This chain uses TRBV7-9 with TRBJ2-7; tentatively, D is TRBD2 (7 bases). The CDR3 runs to 13 residues. Per the germline V gene, CDR1 is SEHNR and CDR2 is FQNEAQ (reference sequence). CDR3 nucleotide sequence: TGTACCAGCTGGGGGGGCCGGCCCTACGAGCAGTACTTC. Amino acid sequence: CTSWGGRPYEQYF.

The rearrangement uses TRBV7-9 and TRBJ2-3; the D is unclear. Germline CDR1 reads SEHNR; CDR2 reads FQNEAQ (reference sequence). V was cut by 8 bases and J by 2 bases, with 5 bases left in between. The CDR3 is made up of 11 amino acids. DNA of the CDR3: TGTGCCAGCCGACTCACAGATACGCAGTATTTT. Protein sequence: CASRLTDTQYF.

The chain combines TRBV9 with TRBJ1-4; 7 bases line up with TRBD1. V trimming: 4 bases; J trimming: 1 base; junction bases outside the gene matches: 4. Germline CDR1 is SGDLS and CDR2 is YYNGEE. The CDR3 totals 15 residues. As DNA, the CDR3 is TGTGCCAGCAGCCAAAACAGGGGAACTAATGAAAAACTGTTTTTT. Amino acids: CASSQNRGTNEKLFF. Together with reference TRBV9 and TRBJ1-4, the CDR3 gives the full variable domain: DSGVTQTPKHLITATGQRVTLRCSPRSGDLSVYWYQQSLDQGLQFLIQYYNGEERAKGNILERFSAQQFPDLHSELNLSSLELGDSALYFCASSQNRGTNEKLFFGSGTQLSVL.

V is TRBV9 and J is TRBJ1-1; D is unclear. The CDR3 spans 13 residues. V was trimmed by 3 bases and J by 0 bases, leaving 6 bases between them. Per germline, CDR1 SGDLS and CDR2 YYNGEE. DNA of the CDR3: TGTGCCAGCAGCGAGAAGATGAACACTGAAGCTTTCTTT. It codes for CASSEKMNTEAFF.

V is TRBV30 and J is TRBJ2-7; D is uncertain. The V end lost 0 bases, the J end lost 3 bases, and 9 bases lay between the germline ends. This CDR3 is built from 13 residues. Looked up from germline, CDR1 is GTSNPN and CDR2 is SVGIG (reference sequence). Here the CDR3 reads CAWSVGGDYEQYF. The CDR3 nucleotides read TGTGCCTGGAGTGTAGGTGGCGACTACGAGCAGTACTTC.

In its sample, this clonotype was seen a few times. The gene calls are TRBV30 and TRBJ2-7, with TRBD1 matching over 9 bases. V was clipped by 1 base and J by 3 bases; unmatched bases: 4. CDR1 is GTSNPN and CDR2 is SVGIG in the germline V gene (reference sequence). The CDR3 totals 14 residues. This chain's CDR3 is CAWSAGTGSYEQYF. The CDR3 DNA reads as TGTGCCTGGAGTGCCGGGACAGGGAGCTACGAGCAGTACTTC.

This chain's CDR3 is CSVNSPGAYEQYF. CDR3 sequence (DNA): TGCAGCGTTAACTCGCCGGGGGCCTACGAGCAGTACTTC. The chain joins TRBV29-1 to TRBJ2-7; D might be TRBD2 (6 bases). Germline CDR1 is SQVTM and CDR2 is ANQGSEA. With 5 bases removed from V and 2 bases from J, the gap between germline ends came to 13 bases. The CDR3 runs to 13 residues.

V gene TRBV20-1 combines with J gene TRBJ1-2; D might be TRBD1 (6 bases). The CDR3 is 11 residues long. V was pared by 7 bases and J by 6 bases, with 12 bases between. The V gene's germline CDR1 is DFQATT and CDR2 SNEGSKA (reference sequence). The CDR3 DNA sequence: TGCAGTGGGGGGCAGGGAAATGGCTACACCTTC. Translated, it gives CSGGQGNGYTF.

The rearrangement joins TRBV9 to TRBJ2-1, with a tentative D call TRBD2 (5 bases). The CDR3 length is 12 residues. V was cut by 2 bases and J by 7 bases, with 7 bases left in between. Germline-derived CDR1 and CDR2 are SGDLS and YYNGEE. The CDR3 DNA is TGTGCCAGCAGCGTCGGGGAAAATGAGCAGTTCTTC. Encoded protein: CASSVGENEQFF.

V and J are TRBV12-3 or TRBV12-4 and TRBJ2-5; D perhaps matches TRBD1 (6 bases). V was trimmed by 1 base and J by 4 bases, leaving 10 bases between them. CDR3 length: 14 residues. This CDR3 is CASSLVGQRETQYF. The DNA of the CDR3 is TGTGCCAGCAGTTTAGTTGGACAGCGAGAGACCCAGTACTTC.

The chain uses TRBV12-3 or TRBV12-4 and TRBJ1-5; D gene unclear. This CDR3 is built from 15 residues. The V end was cut by 4 bases, the J end by 0 bases, with 10 bases between. CDR3 sequence (DNA): TGTGCCAGCAGTTATGTGCTCCATAGCAATCAGCCCCAGCATTTT. This codes for CASSYVLHSNQPQHF.